This TCR beta chain appears in the sequencing data of a study of blood T cell repertoires in COVID-19. Across roughly 25 US areas, participants ranged in age from about 18 to 100 years. Recovered status in Cohort 3 required two negative PCRs, clearance, or symptom resolution. This clone has a single count. The CDR3 is made up of 13 amino acids. Deletions cut 10 bases from V and 4 bases from J, with 16 bases between. CDR1 is SNHLY, CDR2 FYNNEI, per germline. Profiled with immunoSEQ multiplex PCR; TCRdb holds only in-frame clones, not every one. This table holds over 200,000 clones, less than 85% found once.

This sequence joins TRBV2 and TRBJ1-2; D is perhaps TRBD1 (6 bases). This sequence originates from a man in his 60s who had recovered from COVID-19. The sample was PBMCs or T cells enriched from blood (not recorded which). In DNA form, the CDR3 reads TGTGCCAACAGGATTGGGGGCAGCTATGGCTACACCTTC. Translation gives CANRIGGSYGYTF.